This T cell receptor (beta chain) is drawn from a study of OX40 agonist ivuxolimab in advanced cancers. Study context: Eligibility rules accepted prior anti-PD-1, anti-PD-L1 or anti-CTLA-4 therapy, and under 45% had some. Partial responses were recorded for three patients, including one with hepatocellular carcinoma and two with cutaneous melanoma.

With 4 bases clipped from V and 7 bases from J, the junction kept 11 bases outside the gene matches. This CDR3 has 16 amino acids. Germline V gene lookup returns CDR1 SGHDN and CDR2 FVKESK. Comment on this clone: Its antigen is currently unknown.

Sequencing was performed with immunoSEQ multiplex PCR; in TCRdb, only in-frame clones are kept and a portion is missing. The data show under 80,000 clones, 87% seen once. Study results and caveats: Expanded peripheral T-cell antigen specificity went undetermined.

The chain joins TRBV14 to TRBJ2-1; 9 nucleotides line up with TRBD1. The receptor comes from an adult with an advanced solid tumor such as melanoma, head and neck, liver or kidney cancer. The source material was CD4+ or CD8+ T cells sorted from blood, sampled in a trial of the OX40 agonist ivuxolimab. The CDR3 is CASSPRDRVIDNEQFF. The CDR3 coding sequence is TGTGCCAGCAGCCCCCGGGACAGGGTGATTGATAATGAGCAGTTCTTC.